The next 19 T cell receptor beta chains were all read from a single sample in a study of beta chain features in type 1 diabetes. Sequencing targeted expressed TCRB transcripts, as all isolated RNA had been reverse transcribed. The data were produced by immunoSEQ multiplex PCR, yet TCRdb's version contains in-frame clones alone and is incomplete. Of under 400,000 clones in the sample, roughly a fifth were seen once. Material: naive CD4+ T cells from blood. The receptor set was obtained from a woman under 30 in good health.

V usage is TRBV29-1 and J usage is TRBJ1-2; 7 nucleotides match TRBD1. Germline assignment: CDR1 SQVTM and CDR2 ANQGSEA. The CDR3 sequence is 14 residues long. The J segment lost 8 bases and the V segment lost 3 bases, leaving 12 bases of the junction unmatched. CDR3: CSVDQGTAHGGYTF. CDR3 DNA: TGCAGCGTTGACCAAGGGACAGCCCACGGGGGCTACACCTTC. The entire variable domain, with the rest obtained from reference TRBV29-1 and TRBJ1-2, is as follows: SAVISQKPSRDICQRGTSLTIQCQVDSQVTMMFWYRQQPGQSLTLIATANQGSEATYESGFVIDKFPISRPNLTFSTLTVSNMSPEDSSIYLCSVDQGTAHGGYTFGSGTRLTVV.

For the CDR3, the DNA is TGCAGTGCGGGACAGGATGGCAAAGCTTTCTTT. Translation: CSAGQDGKAFF. The rearrangement links TRBV20-1 to TRBJ1-1, with 8 bases matching TRBD1. CDR1 DFQATT and CDR2 SNEGSKA come from the germline V gene (reference sequence). V shed 6 bases, J shed 9 bases, and the junction held 6 bases outside the gene matches. This CDR3 has 11 amino acids.

The CDR3 DNA reads as TGCGCCACCCCATACCTACAGGGGACGATCAATCAGCCCCAGCATTTT. As protein: CATPYLQGTINQPQHF. The gene calls are TRBV5-1 and TRBJ1-5, with TRBD1 matching 7 bases. The CDR3 is 16 amino acids. J lost 3 bases, V lost 9 bases, and 15 bases had no gene match. Germline V gives CDR1 SGHRS, CDR2 YFSETQ.

J is TRBJ2-3 and V is TRBV29-1; no reliable D call. Germline CDR1 and CDR2: SQVTM and ANQGSEA. This CDR3 spans 14 amino acids. V gave up 3 bases and J gave up 2 bases, with 12 bases separating them. CDR3 region: CSVEVAMFTDTQYF. The CDR3 bases are TGCAGCGTTGAGGTAGCTATGTTCACAGATACGCAGTATTTT.

The V and J genes are TRBV11-2 and TRBJ2-5; D possibly corresponds to TRBD1 (5 bases). Trimming removed 3 bases from V and 5 bases from J, with 13 bases in between. The CDR3 is 14 amino acids. Per germline, CDR1 SGHAT and CDR2 FQNNGV. The CDR3, as DNA: TGTGCCAGCAGCTTCCCCCTTTCAGGGGAGACCCAGTACTTC. This gives the protein CASSFPLSGETQYF.

This clone was recorded a few times. The V call is TRBV9, the J call TRBJ2-7; D is perhaps TRBD2 (6 bases). The germline V gene has CDR1 SGDLS and CDR2 YYNGEE. Trimming removed 0 bases from V and 1 base from J, with 14 bases in between. CDR3 length: 16 amino acids. The CDR3 DNA sequence: TGTGCCAGCAGCGTAGCGCCTAGCGTGATTTCCTACGAGCAGTACTTC. It yields the protein CASSVAPSVISYEQYF.

In this sample, this clone turned up a few times. The V gene is TRBV7-2, the J gene TRBJ2-7; D might be TRBD1 (7 bases). This CDR3 has 15 residues. Germline lookup yields CDR1 SGHTA and CDR2 FQGNSA. The V end was cut by 5 bases, the J end by 1 base, with 15 bases between. In DNA, the CDR3 is TGTGCCAGCAGCGCGGGACAGTATGATTCCTACGAGCAGTACTTC. Protein: CASSAGQYDSYEQYF.

This chain connects TRBV2 to TRBJ1-5, with TRBD1 matching over 8 bases. The CDR3 sequence is 14 residues long. V dropped 11 bases and J dropped 4; count of bases not matched to a gene: 10. The V gene's germline CDR1 is SNHLY and CDR2 FYNNEI. CDR3: CASGRDRRNQPQHF. Written as DNA, the CDR3 is TGTGCCTCCGGACGGGACAGGAGAAATCAGCCCCAGCATTTT. The full variable domain, rest sourced from reference TRBV2 and TRBJ1-5, is EPEVTQTPSHQVTQMGQEVILRCVPISNHLYFYWYRQILGQKVEFLVSFYNNEISEKSEIFDDQFSVERPDGSNFTLKIRSTKLEDSAMYFCASGRDRRNQPQHFGDGTRLSIL.

The gene calls are TRBV29-1 and TRBJ2-5; the D gene is possibly TRBD1 (5 bases). Trimming cost V 6 bases and J 2 bases, with 13 bases left between them. Per germline, CDR1 SQVTM and CDR2 ANQGSEA. The CDR3 is made up of 13 amino acids. The CDR3 nucleotides are TGCAGCGTCACGAGGACATCACAAGAGACCCAGTACTTC. Protein: CSVTRTSQETQYF. The full variable domain, completed using reference TRBV29-1 and TRBJ2-5, is SAVISQKPSRDICQRGTSLTIQCQVDSQVTMMFWYRQQPGQSLTLIATANQGSEATYESGFVIDKFPISRPNLTFSTLTVSNMSPEDSSIYLCSVTRTSQETQYFGPGTRLLVL.

In this sample, this clone turned up a few times. V usage is TRBV7-9 and J usage is TRBJ2-7, with D perhaps matching TRBD1 (5 bases). Looked up from germline, CDR1 is SEHNR and CDR2 is FQNEAQ (reference sequence). The CDR3 sequence is 11 residues long. The germline V and J ends were trimmed by 5 bases and 9 bases, with 11 bases remaining between them. The CDR3 here is CASSQGSGQYF. CDR3 nucleotides: TGTGCCAGCAGCCAGGGTTCTGGGCAGTACTTC.

This clone was counted between two and nine times. The genes are TRBV18 and TRBJ1-1, with 7 bases that match TRBD1. This CDR3 contains 14 residues. Trimming removed 0 bases from V and 5 bases from J; junction bases left unmatched: 3. Germline V gene sequence: CDR1 KGHSH, CDR2 LQKENI. The CDR3 bases are TGTGCCAGCTCACCACCATCAGGGGGGACTGAAGCTTTCTTT. It yields the protein CASSPPSGGTEAFF. Full variable domain (outside the CDR3, taken from reference TRBV18 and TRBJ1-1): NAGVMQNPRHLVRRRGQEARLRCSPMKGHSHVYWYRQLPEEGLKFMVYLQKENIIDESGMPKERFSAEFPKEGPSILRIQQVVRGDSAAYFCASSPPSGGTEAFFGQGTRLTVV.

A few counts support this clone. The chain has TRBV30 and TRBJ1-4; 10 bases are a match to TRBD1. Germline CDR1 and CDR2: GTSNPN and SVGIG (reference sequence). J was trimmed by 7 bases and V by 8 bases; bases with no gene match: 7. The CDR3 consists of 13 residues. The CDR3 loop reads CAGRQGASEKLFF. CDR3 nucleotides: TGTGCCGGTCGACAGGGGGCGAGTGAAAAACTGTTTTTT.

V gene TRBV11-2 combines with J gene TRBJ2-1; D possibly corresponds to TRBD1 (6 bases). Trimming left V 5 bases short and J 12 bases short, with 17 bases between. CDR3 size: 13 residues. Germline CDR1 reads SGHAT; CDR2 reads FQNNGV. CDR3 sequence (DNA): TGTGCCAGCAGCCCAACGTCTACCAGGGGGCAGTTCTTC. It specifies CASSPTSTRGQFF.

The V and J genes are TRBV30 and TRBJ1-1; unclear D gene. The CDR3 extends over 11 amino acids. V was clipped by 6 bases and J by 5 bases, with 10 bases between them. The germline V gene encodes CDR1 GTSNPN and CDR2 SVGIG (reference sequence). The CDR3 sequence is CACRRVTEAFF. The CDR3 DNA sequence: TGTGCCTGCAGACGGGTGACTGAAGCTTTCTTT. The whole variable domain, remainder taken from reference TRBV30 and TRBJ1-1, is SQTIHQWPATLVQPVGSPLSLECTVEGTSNPNLYWYRQAAGRGLQLLFYSVGIGQISSEVPQNLSASRPQDRQFILSSKKLLLSDSGFYLCACRRVTEAFFGQGTRLTVV.

V gene TRBV5-1 combines with J gene TRBJ1-2; 10 nucleotides match TRBD1. Looked up from germline, CDR1 is SGHRS and CDR2 is YFSETQ. The CDR3 extends over 14 amino acids. Trimming cost V 4 bases and J 4 bases; bases outside gene matches: 4. CDR3 loop: CASSQTGGGYGYTF. The CDR3 coding sequence is TGCGCCAGCAGCCAGACAGGGGGCGGCTATGGCTACACCTTC.

The chain uses TRBV4-1 and TRBJ1-1; 8 bases agree with TRBD1. Germline V CDR1 and CDR2: MGHRA, YSYEKL. The V and J ends lost 2 bases and 2 bases, in that order; junction bases with no gene match: 7. The CDR3 consists of 16 residues. DNA for the CDR3: TGCGCCAGCAGCCAACCGAGACAGGGGATAAACACTGAAGCTTTCTTT. It translates to CASSQPRQGINTEAFF.

The table lists this clone with a few counts. The genes are TRBV2 and TRBJ1-1; 7 bases fit TRBD1. Germline values: CDR1 SNHLY, CDR2 FYNNEI. CDR3 length: 13 residues. Trimming cost V 10 bases and J 1 base; bases outside gene matches: 6. The DNA of the CDR3 is TGTGCCACACACAGGGGTGAGAACACTGAAGCTTTCTTT. Translation gives CATHRGENTEAFF.

V and J are TRBV5-4 and TRBJ2-3; D remains unclear. This CDR3 comprises 15 residues. Per the germline V gene, CDR1 is SGHNT and CDR2 is YYREEE (reference sequence). V was shortened by 0 bases and J by 2 bases, with 10 bases between the two germline ends. The CDR3 sequence is CASSLDFSDTDTQYF. The DNA of the CDR3 is TGTGCCAGCAGCTTGGATTTCTCAGACACAGATACGCAGTATTTT.

A few counts support this clone. As DNA, the CDR3 is TGTGCCAGCAGCGAGGGACTAGCGGGGGTTGAGCAGTTCTTC. This encodes CASSEGLAGVEQFF. The rearrangement links TRBV7-2 to TRBJ2-1; 14 bases fit TRBD2. J gave up 9 bases and V 5 bases, and 3 bases lay outside the gene matches. CDR3 length: 14 residues. Germline V gives CDR1 SGHTA, CDR2 FQGNSA. Variable domain in full (rest from reference TRBV7-2 and TRBJ2-1): GAGVSQSPSNKVTEKGKDVELRCDPISGHTALYWYRQSLGQGLEFLIYFQGNSAPDKSGLPSDRFSAERTGGSVSTLTIQRTQQEDSAVYLCASSEGLAGVEQFFGPGTRLTVL.